This is a list of T cell receptor beta chains from one sample in a study of spatial heterogeneity in lung cancer. TCRdb called the 5' RACE reads again in MiXCR, with one record for every CDR3 protein. The table includes around 30,000 distinct CDR3 sequences, about 8.1% detected once. The source material was PBMCs, sampled at surgery. These receptors all stem from a female donor with early-stage non-small cell lung cancer. The CDR3 runs from the conserved cysteine through the conserved F or W. A D gene is named only where the DNA matches it firmly. Size values are once, few and many counts, or a class for expanded clones, and some rows have none.

size,J,D,V,DNA,CDR3
many,TRBJ2-5,NA,TRBV5-1,TGCGCCAGCAGCTTGGGCCCAAACGGAGAGACCCAGTACTTC,CASSLGPNGETQYF
many,TRBJ2-2,NA,TRBV6-2/TRBV6-3,TGTGCCAGCAGTTACGTTTTCACCAACACCGGGGAGCTGTTTTTT,CASSYVFTNTGELFF
many,TRBJ1-1,NA,TRBV11-2,TGTGCCAGCAGCTTAAAGAGAAACACTGAAGCTTTCTTT,CASSLKRNTEAFF
many,TRBJ2-1,TRBD2,TRBV28,TGTGCCAGCAGTATAGCGGGAGGGCCCTACAATGAGCAGTTCTTC,CASSIAGGPYNEQFF
many,TRBJ2-1,NA,TRBV5-1,TGCGCCAGCAGCAAGGATACCCGCTCCTACAATGAGCAGTTCTTC,CASSKDTRSYNEQFF
NA,TRBJ1-3,TRBD1,TRBV28,TGTGCCAGCAGTACCGACAGGGGTTTGTTTGGAAACACCATATATTTT,CASSTDRGLFGNTIYF
many,TRBJ2-1,NA,TRBV6-2/TRBV6-3,TGTGCCAGCAGTTACTCGGCGGAGACCTCCTACAATGAGCAGTTCTTC,CASSYSAETSYNEQFF
many,TRBJ1-1,NA,TRBV6-6,TGTGCCAGCATGGTGGGAGGGGGCACTGAAGCTTTCTTT,CASMVGGGTEAFF
few,TRBJ1-3,NA,TRBV6-2/TRBV6-3,TGTGCCAGCAGAGACCGACAGAACTCTGGAAACACCATATATTTT,CASRDRQNSGNTIYF
few,TRBJ2-1,NA,TRBV6-1,TGTGCCAGCAGTGAAGGGGTGAGCACCTACAATGAGCAGTTCTTC,CASSEGVSTYNEQFF
NA,TRBJ2-6,NA,TRBV19,TGTGCCAGTAGTATAGTCCTCATACTTACCTCCGGGGCCAACGTCCTGACTTTC,CASSIVLILTSGANVLTF
NA,TRBJ2-4,TRBD1,TRBV20-1,TGCAGTGCCACGGGACAGGGGGGGAACATTCAGTACTTC,CSATGQGGNIQYF
many,TRBJ1-4,NA,TRBV27,TGTGCCAGCAGTGCCCAACAGGGCGGGTTTGAAAAACTGTTTTTT,CASSAQQGGFEKLFF
NA,TRBJ2-3,TRBD1,TRBV3-1,TGTGCCAGCAGACCGAGACAGGGTAGAGAAGATACGCAGTATTTT,CASRPRQGREDTQYF
many,TRBJ2-5,TRBD2,TRBV3-1,TGTGCCAGCAGCCAAGTCGGGACTAGCCCCTTACGAGAGACCCAGTACTTC,CASSQVGTSPLRETQYF
few,TRBJ2-2,NA,TRBV7-7,TGTGCCAGCAGCTTAGGGACGTTGAACACCGGGGAGCTGTTTTTT,CASSLGTLNTGELFF
few,TRBJ2-2,TRBD2,TRBV25-1,TGTGCCAGCAGTGTAAACCGGGGGGCCGGGGAGCTGTTTTTT,CASSVNRGAGELFF